What follows describes a single T cell receptor (beta chain). Its specificity is not known. CDR3 length: 14 amino acids. With 8 bases removed from V and 1 base from J, the gap between germline ends came to 12 bases. Germline V gives CDR1 LNHDA, CDR2 SQIVND (reference sequence). The sample is drawn from a study of shared clonotypes between healthy human individuals. Study at large: Donor ages ranged 18 to 49 years: a couple of women, a few men. Notes on the study in general: The authors expected sequencing depth to affect clonotype sharing among donors.

CD4+ cells were split into CD45RA+ naive and CD45RA-negative memory subsets. The method was immunoSEQ multiplex PCR; TCRdb's version includes in-frame clones alone and lacks a portion of them. The top ten clones hold about 0.13% of a sample with about 2.4 million clones, more than 80% of them seen once. The source is a man between 18 and 29 years old in good health. This chain uses TRBV19 with TRBJ1-5; D is perhaps TRBD1 (5 bases). Sequencing used naive CD4+ T cells sorted from blood. Subset defined: CD45RA+ positively selected. The CDR3 region is CASSLQASNQPQHF. For the CDR3, the DNA is TGTGCCAGTTCCCTACAGGCAAGCAATCAGCCCCAGCATTTT.